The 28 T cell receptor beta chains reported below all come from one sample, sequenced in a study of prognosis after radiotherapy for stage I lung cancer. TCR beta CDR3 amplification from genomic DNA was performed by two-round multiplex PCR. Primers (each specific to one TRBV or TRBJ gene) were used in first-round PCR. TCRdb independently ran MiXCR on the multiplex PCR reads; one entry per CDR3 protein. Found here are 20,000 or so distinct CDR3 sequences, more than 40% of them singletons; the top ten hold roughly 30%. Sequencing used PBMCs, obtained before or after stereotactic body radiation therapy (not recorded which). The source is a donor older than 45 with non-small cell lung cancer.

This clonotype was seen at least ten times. CDR3 sequence (DNA): TGCGCCAGCAGCCTAACGTGGGGGGCTCAAGAGACCCAGTACTTC. Protein sequence: CASSLTWGAQETQYF. The chain uses TRBV4-3 and TRBJ2-5; D might be TRBD1 or TRBD2, each matching 6 bases. The CDR3 has 15 residues. With 4 bases removed from V and 2 bases from J, the gap between germline ends came to 14 bases. The germline CDR1 and CDR2 sequences are LGHNA and YSLEER.

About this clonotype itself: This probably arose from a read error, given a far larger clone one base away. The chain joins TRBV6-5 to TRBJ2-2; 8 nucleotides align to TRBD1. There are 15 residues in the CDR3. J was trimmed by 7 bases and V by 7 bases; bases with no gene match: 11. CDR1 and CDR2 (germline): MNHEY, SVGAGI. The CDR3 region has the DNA TGTGCCAGCACCTTGACAGGGGCGGCCCTCGGGGAGCTGTTTTTT. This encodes CASTLTGAALGELFF.

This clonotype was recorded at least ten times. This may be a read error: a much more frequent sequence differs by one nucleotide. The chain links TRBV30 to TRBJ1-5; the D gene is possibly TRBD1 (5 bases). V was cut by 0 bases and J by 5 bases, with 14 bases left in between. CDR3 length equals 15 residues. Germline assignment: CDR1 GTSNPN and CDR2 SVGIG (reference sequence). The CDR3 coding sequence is TGTGCCTGGAGTGTACGGGGGACTCCTGATCAGCCCCAGCATTTT. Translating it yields CAWSVRGTPDQPQHF. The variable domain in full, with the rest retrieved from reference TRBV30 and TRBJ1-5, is SQTIHQWPATLVQPVGSPLSLECTVEGTSNPNLYWYRQAAGRGLQLLFYSVGIGQISSEVPQNLSASRPQDRQFILSSKKLLLSDSGFYLCAWSVRGTPDQPQHFGDGTRLSIL.

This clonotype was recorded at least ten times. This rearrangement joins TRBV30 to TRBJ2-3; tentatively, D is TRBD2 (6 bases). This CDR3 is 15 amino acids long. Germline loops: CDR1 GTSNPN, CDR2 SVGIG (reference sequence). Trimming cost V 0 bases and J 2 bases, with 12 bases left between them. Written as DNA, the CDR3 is TGTGCCTGGAGTGTGGGTAGCGGTCACACAGATACGCAGTATTTT. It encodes CAWSVGSGHTDTQYF.

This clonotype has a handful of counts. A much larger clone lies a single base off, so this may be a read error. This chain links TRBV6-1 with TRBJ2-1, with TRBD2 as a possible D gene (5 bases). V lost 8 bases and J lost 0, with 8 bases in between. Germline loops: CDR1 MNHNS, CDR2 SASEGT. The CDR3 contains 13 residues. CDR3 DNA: TGTGCCAGCGGACGGGACTCCTACAATGAGCAGTTCTTC. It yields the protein CASGRDSYNEQFF.

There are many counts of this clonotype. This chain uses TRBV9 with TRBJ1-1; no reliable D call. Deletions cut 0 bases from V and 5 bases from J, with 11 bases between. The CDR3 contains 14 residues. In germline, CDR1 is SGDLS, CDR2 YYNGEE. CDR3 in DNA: TGTGCCAGCAGCGTAGTGGAGGCAGCTACTGAAGCTTTCTTT. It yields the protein CASSVVEAATEAFF.

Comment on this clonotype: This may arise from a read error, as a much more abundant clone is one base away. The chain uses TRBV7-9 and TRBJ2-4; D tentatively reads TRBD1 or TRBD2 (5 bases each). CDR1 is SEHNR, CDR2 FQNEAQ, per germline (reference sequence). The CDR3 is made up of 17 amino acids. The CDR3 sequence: CAISLAGTAVGDNIQYF. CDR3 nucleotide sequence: TGTGCCATCAGCTTAGCCGGGACCGCCGTCGGAGATAACATTCAGTACTTC.

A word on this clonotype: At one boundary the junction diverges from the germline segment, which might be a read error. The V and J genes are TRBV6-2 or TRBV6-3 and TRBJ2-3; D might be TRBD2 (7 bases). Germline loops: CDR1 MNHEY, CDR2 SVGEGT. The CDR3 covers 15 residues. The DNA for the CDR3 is TGTGCCAGCAGTGACTCGCCTAGCGGACAGACTACGCAGTATTTT. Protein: CASSDSPSGQTTQYF.

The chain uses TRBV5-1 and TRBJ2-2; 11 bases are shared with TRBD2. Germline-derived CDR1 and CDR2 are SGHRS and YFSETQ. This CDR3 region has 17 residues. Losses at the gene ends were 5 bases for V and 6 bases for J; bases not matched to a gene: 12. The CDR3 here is CASRELAGVGSAGELFF. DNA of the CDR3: TGCGCCAGCAGAGAACTAGCGGGAGTTGGTAGCGCCGGGGAGCTGTTTTTT.

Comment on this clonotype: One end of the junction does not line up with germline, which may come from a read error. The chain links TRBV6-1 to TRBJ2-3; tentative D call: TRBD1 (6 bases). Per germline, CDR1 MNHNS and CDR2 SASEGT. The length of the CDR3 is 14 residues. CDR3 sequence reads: CASRGGGPTGTQYF. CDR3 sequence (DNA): TGCGCCAGCAGGGGTGGGGGCCCTACCGGTACGCAGTATTTT.

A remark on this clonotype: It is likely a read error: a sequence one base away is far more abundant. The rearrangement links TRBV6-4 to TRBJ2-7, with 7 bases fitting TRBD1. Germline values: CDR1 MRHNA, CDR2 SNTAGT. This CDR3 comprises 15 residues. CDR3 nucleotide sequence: TGTGCCAGCAGTGACCCCGGGACAGACCTCTACGAGAAGTACTTC. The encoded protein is CASSDPGTDLYEKYF.

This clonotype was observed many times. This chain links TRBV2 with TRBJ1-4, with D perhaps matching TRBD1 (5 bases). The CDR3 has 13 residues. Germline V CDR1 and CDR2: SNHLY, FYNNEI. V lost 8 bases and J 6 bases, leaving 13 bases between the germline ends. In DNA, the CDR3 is TGTGCCAGCGAGAGGGAGGGACATGAAAAACTGTTTTTT. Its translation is CASEREGHEKLFF.

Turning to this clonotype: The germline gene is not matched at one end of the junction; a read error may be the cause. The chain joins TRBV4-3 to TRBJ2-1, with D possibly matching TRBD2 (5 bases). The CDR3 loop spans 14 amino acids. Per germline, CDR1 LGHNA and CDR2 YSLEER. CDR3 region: CANSQDTRSNEQFF. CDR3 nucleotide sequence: TGCGCCAACAGCCAAGATACTAGGTCGAATGAGCAGTTCTTC.

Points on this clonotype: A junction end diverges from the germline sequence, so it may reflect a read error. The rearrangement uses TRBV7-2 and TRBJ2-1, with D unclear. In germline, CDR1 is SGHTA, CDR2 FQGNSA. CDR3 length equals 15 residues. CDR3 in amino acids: CASSLDMGTYNERFF. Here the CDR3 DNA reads TGTGCCAGCAGCTTAGACATGGGCACCTACAATGAGCGGTTCTTC.

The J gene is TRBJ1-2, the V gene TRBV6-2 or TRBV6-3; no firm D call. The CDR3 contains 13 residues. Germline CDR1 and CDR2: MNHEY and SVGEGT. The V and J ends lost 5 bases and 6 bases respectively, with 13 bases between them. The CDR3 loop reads CASSEKGGDGYTF. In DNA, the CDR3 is TGTGCCAGCAGTGAAAAGGGAGGCGATGGCTACACCTTC.

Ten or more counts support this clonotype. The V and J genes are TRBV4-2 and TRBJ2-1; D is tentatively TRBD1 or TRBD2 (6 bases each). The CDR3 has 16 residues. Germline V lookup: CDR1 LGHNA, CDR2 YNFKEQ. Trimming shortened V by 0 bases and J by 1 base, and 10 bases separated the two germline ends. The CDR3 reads CASSQDWGASYNEQFF. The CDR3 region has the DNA TGTGCCAGCAGCCAAGATTGGGGGGCATCCTACAATGAGCAGTTCTTC.

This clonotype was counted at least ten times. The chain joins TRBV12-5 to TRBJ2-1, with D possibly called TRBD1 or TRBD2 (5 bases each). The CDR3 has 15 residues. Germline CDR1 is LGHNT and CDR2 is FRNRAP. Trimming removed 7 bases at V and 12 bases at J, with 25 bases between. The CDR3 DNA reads TGTGCTAGTGCTCTTTTGGGTGAGGGGCGATGGGGGCAGTTCTTC. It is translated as CASALLGEGRWGQFF.

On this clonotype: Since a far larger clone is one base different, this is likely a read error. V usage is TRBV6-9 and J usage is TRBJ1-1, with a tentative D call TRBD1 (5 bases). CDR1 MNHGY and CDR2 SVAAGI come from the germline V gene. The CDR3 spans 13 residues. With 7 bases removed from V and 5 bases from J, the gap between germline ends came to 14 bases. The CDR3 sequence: CASTENGATEAFF. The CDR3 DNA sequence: TGTGCCAGCACCGAGAATGGGGCGACTGAAGCTTTCTTT.

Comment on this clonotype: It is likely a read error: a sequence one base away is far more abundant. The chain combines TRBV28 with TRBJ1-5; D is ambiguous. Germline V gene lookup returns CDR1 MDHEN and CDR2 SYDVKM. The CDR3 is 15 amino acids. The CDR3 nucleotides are TGTGCCAGCAGTGAAGATGACCAACCCAGGCGGCCCCAGCAGTTT. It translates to CASSEDDQPRRPQQF.

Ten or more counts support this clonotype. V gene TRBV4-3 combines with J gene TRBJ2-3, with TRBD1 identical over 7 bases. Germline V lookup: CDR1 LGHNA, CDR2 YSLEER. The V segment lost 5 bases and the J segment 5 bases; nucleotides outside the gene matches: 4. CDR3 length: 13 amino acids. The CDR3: CASSRGHGDTQYF. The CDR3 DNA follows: TGCGCCAGCAGCAGGGGGCATGGAGATACGCAGTATTTT.

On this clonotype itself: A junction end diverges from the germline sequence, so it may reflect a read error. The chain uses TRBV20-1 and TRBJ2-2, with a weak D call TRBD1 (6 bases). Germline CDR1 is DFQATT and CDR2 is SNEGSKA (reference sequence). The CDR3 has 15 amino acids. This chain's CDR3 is CCARGRDRKAGELFF. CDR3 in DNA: TGCTGTGCTAGGGGCCGAGACAGGAAGGCCGGGGAGCTGTTTTTT.

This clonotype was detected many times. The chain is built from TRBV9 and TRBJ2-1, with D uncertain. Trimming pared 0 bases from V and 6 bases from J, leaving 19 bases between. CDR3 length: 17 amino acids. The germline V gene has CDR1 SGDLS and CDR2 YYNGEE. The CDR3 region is CASSVDSSPNRFNEQFF. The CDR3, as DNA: TGTGCCAGCAGCGTAGATTCTTCCCCCAACCGATTCAATGAGCAGTTCTTC.

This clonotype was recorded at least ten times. The CDR3 coding sequence is TGTGCCAGTAGTATAGCGGGGGGGGTCAATGAGCAGTTCTTC. It is translated as CASSIAGGVNEQFF. The chain employs TRBV19 and TRBJ2-1; 8 positions match TRBD2. V lost 1 base and J lost 6; bases outside the gene matches: 2. The CDR3 has 14 residues. Germline CDR1 LNHDA, CDR2 SQIVND (reference sequence).

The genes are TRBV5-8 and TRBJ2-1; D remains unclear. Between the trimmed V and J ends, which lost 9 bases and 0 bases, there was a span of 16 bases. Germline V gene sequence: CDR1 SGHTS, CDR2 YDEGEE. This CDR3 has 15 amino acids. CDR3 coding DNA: TGTGCCACCCACCAATTTGTGAGCTCCTACAATGAGCAGTTCTTC. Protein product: CATHQFVSSYNEQFF.

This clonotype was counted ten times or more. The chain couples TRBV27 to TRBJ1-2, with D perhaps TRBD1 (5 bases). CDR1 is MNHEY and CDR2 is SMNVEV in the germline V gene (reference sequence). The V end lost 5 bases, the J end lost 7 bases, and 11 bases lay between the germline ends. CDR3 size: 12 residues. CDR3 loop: CASSPGRGGYTF. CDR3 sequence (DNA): TGTGCCAGCAGTCCTGGAAGGGGTGGCTACACCTTC.

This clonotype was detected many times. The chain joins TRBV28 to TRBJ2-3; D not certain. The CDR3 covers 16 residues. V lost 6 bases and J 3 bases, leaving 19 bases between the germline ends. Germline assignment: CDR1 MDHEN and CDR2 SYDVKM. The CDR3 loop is CASRSRLGGRTDTQYF. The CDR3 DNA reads TGTGCCAGCAGGTCCAGATTGGGTGGCCGGACAGATACGCAGTATTTT.

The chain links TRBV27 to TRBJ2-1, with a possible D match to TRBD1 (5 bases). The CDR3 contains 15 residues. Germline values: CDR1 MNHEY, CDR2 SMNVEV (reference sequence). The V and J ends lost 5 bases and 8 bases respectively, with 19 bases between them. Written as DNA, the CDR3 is TGTGCCAGCAGTCTCCAGGAAGGGGATGTAGATGAGCAGTTCTTC. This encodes CASSLQEGDVDEQFF.

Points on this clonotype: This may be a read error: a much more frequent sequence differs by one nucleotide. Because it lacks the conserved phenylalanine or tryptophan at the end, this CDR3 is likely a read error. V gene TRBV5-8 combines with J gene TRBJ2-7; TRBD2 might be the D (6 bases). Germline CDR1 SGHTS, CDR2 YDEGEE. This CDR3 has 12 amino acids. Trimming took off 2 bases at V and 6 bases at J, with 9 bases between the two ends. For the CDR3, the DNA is TGTGCCAGCAGCTTCGGGGGACCCGAGCAGTACTCC. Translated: CASSFGGPEQYS.